The T cell receptor (beta chain) under discussion was sequenced for a study of identical twins. Study findings and constraints: Out-of-frame alpha sequences common to twins were enriched for low generation probability. Models underpredicted monozygotic twin sharing of out-of-frame TCR alpha. A lower insertion count was a feature of abundant cord blood beta clonotypes, with no such feature in memory repertoires.

TCRdb redid the calling of the 5' RACE reads with MiXCR, one entry per CDR3 protein. Among approximately 280,000 distinct CDR3 sequences listed, 8% to 9% were seen once. The ends lost 5 bases at V and 2 bases at J; junction bases unmatched: 6. This CDR3 region has 15 residues. This clonotype was seen many times. Its antigen remains unidentified. These data were likewise used in another study, on yellow fever vaccine responses in identical twins. This second study notes: Each twin's T cell response to the vaccine was reported to look partly convergent and partly personalized.

This chain joins TRBV12-3 or TRBV12-4 and TRBJ1-5; 7 nucleotides align to TRBD1. Sequencing input: memory (CD45RO+) T cells sorted from blood. The receptor was derived from a woman between 18 and 29 years old in good health. Here the CDR3 reads CASSGRQGGNQPQHF. The DNA for the CDR3 is TGTGCCAGCAGTGGGAGACAGGGTGGCAATCAGCCCCAGCATTTT.